This T cell receptor beta chain was recorded in a study of cytomegalovirus exposure and HLA in healthy donors. On the study more broadly: A later analysis reported the same platform for the 120 validation repertoires and the approximately 700 first-cohort repertoires. General observations from the study: As was reported, the classifier diagnosed cytomegalovirus status with high specificity and sensitivity. The authors enumerated roughly 180 TCR beta chains as linked to cytomegalovirus.

A note on this clone: Its antigen is as yet unknown.

TCRdb keeps only in-frame clones here, not all; method: immunoSEQ multiplex PCR. The profile shows about 120,000 clones, roughly 90% of them singletons. V shed 5 bases and J 3 bases; nucleotides not matched to a gene: 8. Germline lookup yields CDR1 SGHDT and CDR2 YYEEEE. This CDR3 comprises 14 residues. The clonotype originates from a woman in her twenties or thirties in good health and CMV-seropositive. The sample taken for sequencing was PBMCs. The chain uses TRBV5-6 and TRBJ2-7; 7 nucleotides line up with TRBD2. The CDR3 here is CASSFTSANYEQYF. The DNA for the CDR3 is TGTGCCAGCAGTTTTACTAGCGCTAACTACGAGCAGTACTTC.